A selection of T cell receptor beta chains follows, all from one sample in a study of cytomegalovirus exposure and HLA in healthy donors. This table comes from immunoSEQ multiplex PCR, and its TCRdb copy is limited to in-frame clones, with some not included. The repertoire holds roughly 140,000 clones, with roughly 77% as singletons. The sample consisted of PBMCs. The receptors derive from a man aged 25-45 years in good health and CMV-seronegative. The CDR3 runs from the conserved cysteine through the conserved F or W. Fields, in order: clone size, D gene, V gene, J gene, CDR3 DNA, CDR3 protein. The D gene is left open where the match is weak. Where a row states a size, it is once, few, many or the class of an expanded clone; other rows omit it.

NA	NA	TRBV18	TRBJ2-1	TGTGCCAGCTCACCAGACCTCTCGGGGAATGAGCAGTTCTTC	CASSPDLSGNEQFF
NA	NA	TRBV4-1	TRBJ2-1	TGCGCCAGCAGGCAAGGGGTTTCTGCGGCAACCAGCTCCTACAATGAGCAGTTCTTC	CASRQGVSAATSSYNEQFF
NA	TRBD1	TRBV10-2	TRBJ2-5	TGCGCCAGCAGGGGGGACAGGGCTTACCAAGAGACCCAGTACTTC	CASRGDRAYQETQYF
few	TRBD2	TRBV15	TRBJ2-4	TGTGCCACCAGCAGAGCGGGGACTAGCGGGAGCCCCCTAGCCAAAAACATTCAGTACTTC	CATSRAGTSGSPLAKNIQYF
NA	NA	TRBV7-2	TRBJ1-1	TGTGCCAGCAGCCCCTCGGTAGTCACTGAAGCTTTCTTT	CASSPSVVTEAFF
NA	TRBD1	TRBV19	TRBJ2-7	TGTGCCAGTAGGGGGACAGCCAACTACGAGCAGTACTTC	CASRGTANYEQYF
NA	NA	TRBV6-1	TRBJ2-2	TGTGCCAGCAGTTTACAACCTCAGGGAACCGGGGAGCTGTTTTTT	CASSLQPQGTGELFF
NA	NA	TRBV5-6	TRBJ1-2	TGTGCCAGCAGCCGAAACCGGGTTTCACCTAACTATGGCTACACCTTC	CASSRNRVSPNYGYTF
NA	NA	TRBV27	TRBJ2-3	TGTGCCAGCCCTCTCCCCCGGCAGAGGGAGCAGTATTTT	CASPLPRQREQYF
NA	TRBD2	TRBV11-1	TRBJ2-7	TGTGCCAGCAGCCCTTGGACTAGCGGGGGGGACGAGCAGTACTTC	CASSPWTSGGDEQYF
NA	TRBD2	TRBV10-1	TRBJ2-7	TGCGCCAGCAGTGAGTCTTCTAGCGGGGCATACGAGCAGTACTTC	CASSESSSGAYEQYF
NA	NA	TRBV5-1	TRBJ1-4	TGCGCCAGCAGCTTGGGTGGCTATGGAGAAGGATTTAATGAAAAACTGTTTTTT	CASSLGGYGEGFNEKLFF
NA	NA	TRBV5-1	TRBJ2-1	TGCGCCAGCAGCTTGGGCCCCACAGGGAGGGGCTCCTACAATGAGCAGTTCTTC	CASSLGPTGRGSYNEQFF
NA	NA	TRBV7-9	TRBJ1-2	TGTGCCAGCAGCTTTGGGGGGGTACGGGAAAGTGGCTACACCTTC	CASSFGGVRESGYTF
NA	NA	TRBV2	TRBJ2-1	TGTGCCAGCAGTTCCCGACAGAACAATGAGCAGTTCTTC	CASSSRQNNEQFF
once	NA	TRBV29-1	TRBJ1-2	TGCAGCGTTGAAGGATTTACTCGGACGGGGACTACTAACTATGGCTACACCTTC	CSVEGFTRTGTTNYGYTF
NA	TRBD2	TRBV5-6	TRBJ2-7	TGTGCCAGCAGCTTGGCGGGAGGACACACGAGCTCCTACGAGCAGTACTTC	CASSLAGGHTSSYEQYF
NA	NA	TRBV29-1	TRBJ2-7	TGCAGCGTTGGTTCGGGGGACGAGCAGTACTTC	CSVGSGDEQYF
NA	TRBD1	TRBV5-1	TRBJ2-7	TGCGCCAGCAGCTTTAGGGGACAGGTGTCCTACGAGCAGTACTTC	CASSFRGQVSYEQYF
NA	NA	TRBV5-6	TRBJ2-7	TGTGCCAGCAGCTCCCAGGGGAACGAGCAGTACTTC	CASSSQGNEQYF
NA	NA	TRBV27	TRBJ1-4	TGTGCCAGCAGGACCCTCAGGGTTGAAAAACTGTTTTTT	CASRTLRVEKLFF
NA	NA	TRBV5-4	TRBJ2-1	TGTGCCAGCAGCTTGGCTTCCTACAATGAGCAGTTCTTC	CASSLASYNEQFF
NA	NA	TRBV5-1	TRBJ2-7	TGCGCCAGCAGCTTGCAGACTAACGAGCAGTACTTC	CASSLQTNEQYF
few	NA	TRBV10-3	TRBJ2-7	TGTGCCATCAGTTCCCCCCGCTACGAGCAGTACTTC	CAISSPRYEQYF
NA	TRBD1	TRBV9	TRBJ2-5	TGTGCCAGCAGCACCAGGACAGGGGGCTGGGAGACCCAGTACTTC	CASSTRTGGWETQYF
NA	TRBD2	TRBV27	TRBJ2-2	TGTGCCAGCAGCCGGACTAGCGGGAGGAACACCGGGGAGCTGTTTTTT	CASSRTSGRNTGELFF
NA	NA	TRBV4-1	TRBJ1-1	TGCGCCAGCAGCCAAGTAGATACAGGGATAGCTGAAGCTTTCTTT	CASSQVDTGIAEAFF
NA	NA	TRBV5-1	TRBJ1-1	TGCGCCAGCAGCTCCCAACTGGACATGAACACTGAAGCTTTCTTT	CASSSQLDMNTEAFF
NA	TRBD2	TRBV7-9	TRBJ2-2	TGTGCCAGCAGCGTTGCGGGACTAGCGGGAGCCCTGTTTTTT	CASSVAGLAGALFF
NA	NA	TRBV19	TRBJ2-1	TGTGCCAGTAGTATCGTGGGGCACAGCGATGAGCAGTTCTTC	CASSIVGHSDEQFF
NA	NA	TRBV18	TRBJ1-1	TGTGCCAGCTCACCGGCCCGAAGGGCGGGCACTGAAGCTTTCTTT	CASSPARRAGTEAFF
few	TRBD2	TRBV30	TRBJ2-1	TGTGCCTGGAGCGGACTAGCGGGACTAGATGAGCAGTTCTTC	CAWSGLAGLDEQFF
once	TRBD1	TRBV18	TRBJ2-2	TGTGCCAGCTCAATCGGGACAGCGAACACCGGGGAGCTGTTTTTT	CASSIGTANTGELFF
NA	TRBD1	TRBV5-4	TRBJ1-3	TGTGCCAGCAGCCCCCAGGGGGACTCTGGAAACACCATATATTTT	CASSPQGDSGNTIYF
NA	NA	TRBV7-2	TRBJ1-5	TGTGCCAGCAGTTGGACAGTACCCAATCAGCCCCAGCATTTT	CASSWTVPNQPQHF
NA	TRBD1	TRBV9	TRBJ2-1	TGTGCCAGCAGCGTGACAGGGGTTGTCAGTTCCTACAATGAGCAGTTCTTC	CASSVTGVVSSYNEQFF
NA	TRBD1	TRBV5-5	TRBJ1-1	TGTGCCAGCAGCACTGCAGGGGGCCGAATGAACACTGAAGCTTTCTTT	CASSTAGGRMNTEAFF
few	NA	TRBV6-1	TRBJ2-1	TGTGCCAGCCGTTTCGGTGGAGGAAGTGAGCAGTTCTTC	CASRFGGGSEQFF
NA	NA	TRBV5-4	TRBJ2-7	TGTGCCAGCAGCTTGGGCCTAGATATCTCCTACGAGCAGTACTTC	CASSLGLDISYEQYF
NA	NA	TRBV28	TRBJ1-2	TGTGCCAGCAGTTTCGGCTATGGCTACACCTTC	CASSFGYGYTF
NA	NA	TRBV2	TRBJ2-2	TGTGCCAGCGTCGCGAACACCGGGGAGCTGTTTTTT	CASVANTGELFF
NA	TRBD2	TRBV7-2	TRBJ2-1	TGTGCCAGCAGCAGGACTAGCGGGAGCTACAATGAGCAGTTCTTC	CASSRTSGSYNEQFF
NA	NA	TRBV7-9	TRBJ2-7	TGTTCCAGCAGCACGGACAGCTACGAGCAGTACTTC	CSSSTDSYEQYF
few	TRBD1	TRBV5-4	TRBJ1-3	TGTGCCAGCAGCACGGGACAGCGGAGCTCTGGAAACACCATATATTTT	CASSTGQRSSGNTIYF
NA	TRBD2	TRBV28	TRBJ2-7	TGTGCCAGCAGTTTTGTTCTTAGCGGGCCAAGCTCCTACGAGCAGTACTTC	CASSFVLSGPSSYEQYF
few	NA	TRBV10-3	TRBJ1-3	TGTGCCATCAGTGGATCGGGGTCTGGAAACACCATATATTTT	CAISGSGSGNTIYF
NA	TRBD1	TRBV5-1	TRBJ1-4	TGCGCCAGCAGCCTAGGACAGGGTGCTGAAAAACTGTTTTTT	CASSLGQGAEKLFF
NA	TRBD1	TRBV2	TRBJ1-4	TGTGCCAGCAGTGGACAGGGCCCCAATGAAAAACTGTTTTTT	CASSGQGPNEKLFF
NA	TRBD1	TRBV5-1	TRBJ2-7	TGCGCCAGCAGCTTGGGGGGACAGGTCGTCCGGAACGAGCAGTACTTC	CASSLGGQVVRNEQYF
NA	TRBD1	TRBV7-8	TRBJ2-5	TGTGCCAGCACCCCCTTAGGGGGCCGAGAAGAGACCCAGTACTTC	CASTPLGGREETQYF
NA	TRBD1	TRBV27	TRBJ1-2	TGTGCCAGCAGTTTGGGACAGGGGGCCGCTTCTCCCTATGGCTACACCTTC	CASSLGQGAASPYGYTF
NA	NA	TRBV4-1	TRBJ2-3	TGCGCCAGCAGCCACCGGACACCTCAAGATACGCAGTATTTT	CASSHRTPQDTQYF
few	TRBD2	TRBV27	TRBJ2-1	TGTGCCAGCAGTTTAGGTCGACTAGCGGGTAACAATGAGCAGTTCTTC	CASSLGRLAGNNEQFF
NA	NA	TRBV29-1	TRBJ2-3	TGCAGCGTGGGGGGGCCAATGGGCACAGATACGCAGTATTTT	CSVGGPMGTDTQYF
NA	NA	TRBV27	TRBJ2-5	TGTGCCACCAGCGAGGCCCACCAAGAGACCCAGTACTTC	CATSEAHQETQYF
NA	NA	TRBV6-5	TRBJ1-2	TGTGCCAGCAGTTACTCGGGCAGGGCCTATGGCTACACCTTC	CASSYSGRAYGYTF
NA	TRBD1	TRBV19	TRBJ1-1	TGTGCCAGTAGTGGCGAGGGGGCGGAGTACACTGAAGCTTTCTTT	CASSGEGAEYTEAFF
few	NA	TRBV18	TRBJ2-7	TGTGCCAGCTCACCACGGTCAGGCGCGACCTACGAGCAGTACTTC	CASSPRSGATYEQYF
few	NA	TRBV18	TRBJ1-1	TGTGCCAGCTCACCACTGAGGTCGGACACTGAAGCTTTCTTT	CASSPLRSDTEAFF
NA	NA	TRBV2	TRBJ1-2	TGTGCCAGCAGTGCCGAATCAACAAGTGGCTACACCTTC	CASSAESTSGYTF